These T cell receptor beta chains were read from a single sample in a study of blood T cell repertoires in COVID-19. The assay was immunoSEQ multiplex PCR, and TCRdb's table has in-frame clones only and misses some. The sample lists about 180,000 clones; 88% were seen once. Sequencing input: PBMCs or T cells enriched from blood (not recorded which). The receptors come from a woman between 18 and 29 years old who had recovered from COVID-19. Both conserved end residues are part of each CDR3. The D gene is left open where the match is weak. The size entry is marked missing in some rows and otherwise reads once, few, many or a size class.

>NA|TRBV28|NA|TRBJ1-1
CASSLSPLGEAFF
TGTGCCAGCAGTTTATCCCCACTCGGTGAAGCTTTCTTT
>NA|TRBV7-9|once|TRBJ1-2
CASSLLFAAYGYTF
TGTGCCAGCAGCTTACTTTTCGCGGCTTATGGCTACACCTTC
>TRBD1|TRBV18|NA|TRBJ2-7
CASSGDRGEKQYF
TGTGCCAGCTCAGGGGACAGGGGCGAGAAGCAGTACTTC
>TRBD1|TRBV5-1|once|TRBJ2-5
CASVGRDRTLDQETQYF
TGCGCCAGCGTGGGGCGGGACAGGACCCTAGACCAAGAGACCCAGTACTTC
>TRBD2|TRBV2|NA|TRBJ2-3
CASREAGGTDTQYF
TGTGCCAGCAGGGAAGCGGGAGGAACAGATACGCAGTATTTT
>TRBD1|TRBV27|NA|TRBJ1-1
CASRNQGAGATEAFF
TGTGCCAGCAGAAACCAGGGGGCAGGGGCCACTGAAGCTTTCTTT
>NA|TRBV6-5|NA|TRBJ1-3
CASSYSSDSGNTIYF
TGTGCCAGCAGTTACTCGAGCGACTCTGGAAACACCATATATTTT
>TRBD2|TRBV7-2|NA|TRBJ2-1
CASSTGLAGNEQFF
TGTGCCAGCAGCACGGGACTAGCGGGCAATGAGCAGTTCTTC
>NA|TRBV28|NA|TRBJ2-7
CASRPTGFPSYEQYF
TGTGCCAGCAGACCAACAGGCTTTCCTTCCTACGAGCAGTACTTC
>NA|TRBV7-8|NA|TRBJ2-5
CASSLVQLETQYF
TGTGCCAGCAGCTTAGTGCAGTTGGAGACCCAGTACTTC
>TRBD2|TRBV6-5|NA|TRBJ2-1
CASGSGGNYNEQFF
TGTGCCAGCGGTAGCGGGGGAAACTACAATGAGCAGTTCTTC
>NA|TRBV28|NA|TRBJ2-2
CASSLRGLGGELFF
TGTGCCAGCAGTTTGAGAGGTCTGGGCGGGGAGCTGTTTTTT
>TRBD2|TRBV4-2|NA|TRBJ2-1
CASSQDGRQREGPGSYNEQFF
TGTGCCAGCAGCCAAGATGGGCGGCAGCGGGAGGGGCCCGGCTCCTACAATGAGCAGTTCTTC
>NA|TRBV18|NA|TRBJ2-2
CASSPPRVRWELFF
TGTGCCAGCTCACCACCCAGGGTGCGTTGGGAGCTGTTTTTT
>TRBD2|TRBV15|NA|TRBJ2-7
CATSRPGLASSYEQYF
TGTGCCACCAGCAGGCCCGGACTAGCCAGCTCCTACGAGCAGTACTTC
>TRBD2|TRBV12-5|NA|TRBJ2-1
CASGLVFRLAGRGFF
TGTGCTAGTGGTTTGGTATTTAGACTAGCGGGACGAGGGTTCTTC
>NA|TRBV29-1|NA|TRBJ1-1
CSVPGSINTEAFF
TGCAGCGTCCCGGGATCCATTAACACTGAAGCTTTCTTT
>NA|TRBV10-3|NA|TRBJ2-1
CAISEGYGSYNEQFF
TGTGCCATCAGTGAGGGTTACGGGAGCTACAATGAGCAGTTCTTC
>NA|TRBV14|NA|TRBJ2-1
CASSHVGTRYYEQFF
TGTGCCAGCAGCCATGTCGGGACTCGGTACTATGAGCAGTTCTTC
>NA|TRBV7-9|NA|TRBJ1-6
CASSLEQGVNSPLHF
TGTGCCAGCAGCTTAGAGCAGGGCGTTAATTCACCCCTCCACTTT
>NA|TRBV7-8|NA|TRBJ1-1
CASRPQGNTEAFF
TGTGCCAGCAGGCCCCAGGGGAACACTGAAGCTTTCTTT
>TRBD1|TRBV6-5|NA|TRBJ1-2
CASSTTGTGFRYTF
TGTGCCAGCAGTACAACCGGGACAGGGTTTCGCTACACCTTC
>TRBD1|TRBV28|NA|TRBJ1-1
CASSTTGAGNTEAFF
TGTGCCAGCAGTACCACAGGGGCCGGGAACACTGAAGCTTTCTTT
>TRBD1|TRBV6-5|once|TRBJ1-1
CASGQGAEAFF
TGTGCCAGCGGACAGGGCGCTGAAGCTTTCTTT
>TRBD2|TRBV7-2|NA|TRBJ2-3
CASSPLSGGTDTQYF
TGTGCCAGCAGCCCTTTAAGCGGGGGCACAGATACGCAGTATTTT
>NA|TRBV27|NA|TRBJ2-3
CASSPLSPTSTDTQYF
TGTGCCAGCAGTCCTCTTTCGCCCACTAGCACAGATACGCAGTATTTT
>NA|TRBV6-1|NA|TRBJ1-2
CASSERLDGGTSGYTF
TGTGCCAGCAGTGAACGTTTGGATGGGGGGACTTCTGGCTACACCTTC
>TRBD2|TRBV2|few|TRBJ2-3
CASSPVVLAGASDTQYF
TGTGCCAGCAGTCCCGTCGTACTAGCGGGAGCAAGTGATACGCAGTATTTT
>TRBD2|TRBV6-2/TRBV6-3|NA|TRBJ2-3
CASSSGTSGGAHPDTQYF
TGTGCCAGCAGTTCCGGGACTAGCGGGGGGGCCCACCCAGATACGCAGTATTTT
>TRBD1|TRBV5-5|NA|TRBJ1-1
CASSAWGQGGRTEAFF
TGTGCCAGCAGCGCCTGGGGACAGGGTGGCCGCACTGAAGCTTTCTTT
>TRBD1|TRBV4-3|NA|TRBJ2-1
CASSPRTGENNEQFF
TGCGCCAGCAGCCCCCGGACAGGGGAAAACAATGAGCAGTTCTTC
>TRBD1|TRBV19|NA|TRBJ2-2
CATGQGSYTGELFF
TGTGCCACCGGACAGGGAAGTTATACCGGGGAGCTGTTTTTT
>NA|TRBV6-4|NA|TRBJ1-2
CASRVGQNSNYGYTF
TGTGCCAGCAGAGTAGGACAGAACTCTAACTATGGCTACACCTTC
>NA|TRBV19|NA|TRBJ2-2
CASSKLGEGRSGELFF
TGTGCCAGTAGTAAGTTGGGTGAGGGCCGGTCCGGGGAGCTGTTTTTT
>TRBD1|TRBV4-1|NA|TRBJ2-3
CASSQQTGIFGDTQYF
TGCGCCAGCAGCCAACAGACAGGGATCTTTGGAGATACGCAGTATTTT
>TRBD2|TRBV19|once|TRBJ2-1
CASSISPPSGGYNEQFF
TGTGCCAGTAGTATAAGTCCTCCTAGCGGGGGTTACAATGAGCAGTTCTTC
>NA|TRBV20-1|NA|TRBJ2-5
CSASVGGPSQETQYF
TGCAGTGCTAGTGTCGGGGGGCCCTCCCAAGAGACCCAGTACTTC
>TRBD1|TRBV15|NA|TRBJ1-2
CATSRGDRGETGYTF
TGTGCCACCAGCAGAGGGGACAGGGGAGAGACCGGCTACACCTTC
>TRBD1|TRBV18|NA|TRBJ2-5
CASSPRTGEQETQYF
TGTGCCAGCTCACCGCGGACAGGGGAACAAGAGACCCAGTACTTC
>NA|TRBV2|NA|TRBJ1-5
CASDTGSNQPQHF
TGTGCCAGCGATACGGGGAGCAATCAGCCCCAGCATTTT
>TRBD1|TRBV6-1|few|TRBJ1-5
CASSERDRESNQPQHF
TGTGCCAGCAGTGAAAGGGACAGGGAAAGCAATCAGCCCCAGCATTTT
>NA|TRBV28|NA|TRBJ1-2
CASSDHSGINYGYTF
TGTGCCAGCAGCGATCACTCCGGGATTAACTATGGCTACACCTTC
>NA|TRBV24-1|NA|TRBJ2-1
CATSRGQYNEQFF
TGTGCCACCAGTCGCGGACAGTACAATGAGCAGTTCTTC
>TRBD1|TRBV19|NA|TRBJ1-5
CASDTSDRANQPQHF
TGTGCCAGTGATACCTCGGACAGGGCTAATCAGCCCCAGCATTTT
>NA|TRBV2|few|TRBJ2-7
CATHGPNQYEQYF
TGTGCCACCCATGGCCCGAACCAATACGAGCAGTACTTC
>TRBD1|TRBV7-9|NA|TRBJ1-4
CASSPRTGGTEKLFF
TGTGCCAGCAGCCCCCGGACAGGGGGCACTGAAAAACTGTTTTTT
>NA|TRBV5-4|NA|TRBJ1-2
CASSLESQLRGNYGYTF
TGTGCCAGCAGCTTGGAATCCCAACTTAGGGGTAACTATGGCTACACCTTC
>TRBD1|TRBV6-5|NA|TRBJ1-2
CASSTTSGGPYGYTF
TGTGCCAGCAGTACAACTTCAGGGGGTCCCTATGGCTACACCTTC
>NA|TRBV14|NA|TRBJ1-2
CASSFSVLWGYTF
TGTGCCAGCAGCTTCTCGGTTTTGTGGGGCTACACCTTC
>NA|TRBV2|NA|TRBJ2-2
CASTEGRGGTGELFF
TGTGCCAGCACCGAGGGTCGGGGTGGCACCGGGGAGCTGTTTTTT
>TRBD1|TRBV6-1|once|TRBJ2-1
CASSESLNRGIYNEQFF
TGTGCCAGCAGTGAAAGCCTCAACAGGGGGATCTACAATGAGCAGTTCTTC
>NA|TRBV3-1/TRBV3-2|NA|TRBJ2-1
CASSQDTASSNEQFF
TGTGCCAGCAGCCAAGATACGGCTAGCTCCAATGAGCAGTTCTTC
>NA|TRBV28|NA|TRBJ2-7
CASSLPQQVPYEQYF
TGTGCCAGCAGCCTCCCCCAACAGGTTCCCTACGAGCAGTACTTC
>NA|TRBV28|NA|TRBJ2-5
CASSSAGTSETQYF
TGTGCCAGCAGTTCTGCCGGGACATCAGAGACCCAGTACTTC
>NA|TRBV7-3|NA|TRBJ2-6
CASSLITTDFSSGANVLTF
TGTGCCAGCAGCTTAATCACGACAGACTTTAGCTCTGGGGCCAACGTCCTGACTTTC